This entry describes one T cell receptor (beta chain). Its antigen is currently unknown. Using genomic DNA as the template, TCR beta VDJ and CDR3 profiling was carried out. TCRdb passed the reads through MiXCR, listing each CDR3 protein once. The sample holds a few hundred thousand distinct CDR3 sequences; 65% to 80% are singletons and the top ten take less than 4%. These data are taken from a study of CD8+CD57+ T cells in acquired aplastic anemia. Study summary: When averaged, DNA from sorted CD4+ and CD8+ cells came to approximately 3 ug. Average CD4+ read depth in healthy donors was 11 million or so reads.

Whole-study results and caveats: Significance was not reached for CD8+ Simpson's diversity between patients and controls. About 27 shared CD8+ CDR3s appeared highly expressed within patients' immunodominant clones.

CDR1 is SGHTA, CDR2 FQGNSA, per germline. The CDR3 runs to 15 residues. V dropped 0 bases and J dropped 9 bases, with 17 bases sitting between them. V and J are TRBV7-2 and TRBJ2-5, with D possibly TRBD2 on 6 matching bases. Material: sorted CD4+, CD8+, or CD8+CD57+ T cells (not recorded which) from PBMCs. This TCR came from a human donor in good health, serving as a control. CDR3 residues: CASSLAASASQPQYF. The CDR3 DNA follows: TGTGCCAGCAGCTTAGCGGCTAGCGCCTCTCAGCCCCAGTACTTC.